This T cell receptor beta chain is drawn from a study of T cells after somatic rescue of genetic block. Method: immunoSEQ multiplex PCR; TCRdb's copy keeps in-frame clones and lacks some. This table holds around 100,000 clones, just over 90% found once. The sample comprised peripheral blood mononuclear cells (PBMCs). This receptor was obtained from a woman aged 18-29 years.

CDR3 nucleotides: TGTGCCAGCAGCCGACAGAACACAGATACGCAGTATTTT. It specifies CASSRQNTDTQYF. The chain couples TRBV7-9 to TRBJ2-3; tentatively, D is TRBD1 (5 bases). Germline V gene lookup returns CDR1 SEHNR and CDR2 FQNEAQ (reference sequence). CDR3 length: 13 amino acids. The V gene lost 5 bases and the J gene lost 2 bases, with 8 bases spanning the gap.